This T cell receptor beta chain was recovered during a study of T-cell reconstitution after alpha-beta-depleted transplantation in children. The library targeted TCRbeta and was prepared with unique molecular identifiers. TCRdb re-called the PCR reads through MiXCR, storing one row per CDR3 protein. The top ten hold under 1.2% of the sample, which has hundreds of thousands of distinct CDR3 sequences, approximately 15% seen once. The CDR3 consists of 15 residues. The germline V gene has CDR1 KGHDR and CDR2 SFDVKD. Worth noting for this clonotype: At one of its ends the junction is not consistent with the germline gene, which may arise from a read error.

This clonotype was obtained from a human donor who donated a stem cell graft to a child with acute myeloid leukemia. This chain uses TRBV24-1 with TRBJ2-1; D is ambiguous. The input for sequencing was PBMCs from the stem cell graft donor, taken from the stem cell graft. CDR3 sequence: CATSDVGPSDNEQFF. CDR3 DNA sequence: TGTGCCACCAGTGATGTCGGGCCCTCCGACAATGAGCAGTTCTTC.